This record looks at one T cell receptor (beta chain) sequence and its context. The antigen is not known. This record belongs to a study of cytomegalovirus exposure and HLA in healthy donors. Background on the study: Earlier work reported 110 million or so unique TCR beta sequences from some 180 million T cells. Regarding the study as a whole: Researchers catalogued some 160 TCR beta chains as cytomegalovirus-associated. Most TCR sequences showed up rarely, but some public TCRs showed up in many donors. Later analysis identified a missense DCLRE1C variant that was linked to TCR beta V- and J-gene trimming.

V lost 2 bases to trimming and J lost 0 bases, with 8 bases between them. The CDR3 consists of 16 residues. Germline CDR1 is MNHEY and CDR2 is SVGAGI. PCR amplification relied on 60 Vbeta primers (plus 13 Jbeta primers). Sequencing was performed with immunoSEQ multiplex PCR; in TCRdb, only in-frame clones are kept and a portion is missing. The repertoire holds 150,000 to 200,000 clones, just under 80% seen once, with around 6.1% in the top ten. The TCR sequence derives from a woman in her 30s in good health and CMV-seropositive. V and J are TRBV6-5 and TRBJ2-6; no definite D call. Input material: PBMCs. Here the CDR3 reads CASSYLQPSGANVLTF. The CDR3 nucleotides read TGTGCCAGCAGTTACCTACAGCCCTCTGGGGCCAACGTCCTGACTTTC.